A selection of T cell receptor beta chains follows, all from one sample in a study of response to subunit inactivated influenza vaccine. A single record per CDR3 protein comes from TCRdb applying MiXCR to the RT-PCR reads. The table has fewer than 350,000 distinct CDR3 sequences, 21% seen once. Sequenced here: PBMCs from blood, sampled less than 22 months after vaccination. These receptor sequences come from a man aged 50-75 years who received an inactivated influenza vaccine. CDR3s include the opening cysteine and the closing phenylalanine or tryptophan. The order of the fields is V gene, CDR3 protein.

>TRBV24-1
CATSDSGSLAEAFF
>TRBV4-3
CASSQATGIMNTEAFF
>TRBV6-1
CASRDRGAYGYTF
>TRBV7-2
CASSLEFSNTEAFF
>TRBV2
CASRAPDRREKLFF
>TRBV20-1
CSAVPGSMNTEAFF
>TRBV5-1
CASMFQGSSGANVLTF
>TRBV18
CASSLQVPEQYF
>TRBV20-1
CSARGSARTRGETQYF
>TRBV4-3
CASSQDRANIQYF
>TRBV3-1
CASSQGGRGSEQYF
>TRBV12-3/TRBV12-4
CASSLGLGGTGELFF
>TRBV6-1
CASSGFRGSYNSPLHF
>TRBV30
CASNLGGETQYF
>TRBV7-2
CASSLDPAQGYYGYTF
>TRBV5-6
CASSHYTRDRDSNQPQHF
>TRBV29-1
CSVYRAGDGYTF
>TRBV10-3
CAISESLAGTDTQYF
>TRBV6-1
CASRAASTDTQYF
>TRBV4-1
CASSHPSARTAYSYNSPLHF
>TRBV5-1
CASSLGRVEETQYF
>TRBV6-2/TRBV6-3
CATGTGGYSNQPQHF
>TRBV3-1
CASSQDIVGTQADTQYF
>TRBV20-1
CSARVGSGDNEQFF
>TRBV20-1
CSAFVPSGNTIYF
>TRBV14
CASSQVEAGTIYF
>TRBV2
CASIVLTGGDTQYF